This TCR beta chain was documented in a study of CD8 T cells in ankylosing spondylitis. Whole-study findings and limits: There was a TCR beta motif, made of roughly eight highly homologous variants, that appeared characteristic of ankylosing spondylitis blood. Disease-linked clones, CD8+, were relatively rare in peripheral blood. Disease-associated clones were reportedly significantly overrepresented in matched ankylosing spondylitis synovial fluid.

In the case of this clonotype: The antigen is undetermined.

Molecular-barcoded quantitative 5'-RACE produced these TCR beta libraries. A single record per CDR3 protein comes from TCRdb applying MiXCR to the 5' RACE reads. The sample lists about 88,000 distinct CDR3 sequences, 25% to 35% occurring once. V dropped 10 bases and J dropped 0 bases, with 12 bases sitting between them. This CDR3 is built from 14 residues. Germline lookup yields CDR1 MDHEN and CDR2 SYDVKM. The TCR originated in a male donor with ankylosing spondylitis or in good health (not recorded which). The chain is built from TRBV28 and TRBJ2-2, with D perhaps matching TRBD2 (6 bases). Specimen: blood, either unsorted or a sorted T cell fraction (not recorded which). CDR3 sequence (DNA): TGTGCCAACCAACCTAGCGCGAACACCGGGGAGCTGTTTTTT. Amino acid sequence: CANQPSANTGELFF.